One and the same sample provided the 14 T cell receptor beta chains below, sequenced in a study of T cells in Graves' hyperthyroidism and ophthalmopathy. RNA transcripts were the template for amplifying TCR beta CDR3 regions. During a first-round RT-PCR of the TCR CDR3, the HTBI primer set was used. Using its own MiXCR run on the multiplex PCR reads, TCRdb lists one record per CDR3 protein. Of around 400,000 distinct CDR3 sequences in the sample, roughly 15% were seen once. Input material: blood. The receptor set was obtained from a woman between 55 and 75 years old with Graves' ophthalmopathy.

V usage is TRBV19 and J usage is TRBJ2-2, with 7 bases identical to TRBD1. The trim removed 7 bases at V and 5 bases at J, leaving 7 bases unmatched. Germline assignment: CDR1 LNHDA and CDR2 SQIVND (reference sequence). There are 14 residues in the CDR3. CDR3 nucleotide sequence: TGTGCCAGTACCCGGACAGGCCAGACCGGGGAGCTGTTTTTT. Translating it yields CASTRTGQTGELFF.

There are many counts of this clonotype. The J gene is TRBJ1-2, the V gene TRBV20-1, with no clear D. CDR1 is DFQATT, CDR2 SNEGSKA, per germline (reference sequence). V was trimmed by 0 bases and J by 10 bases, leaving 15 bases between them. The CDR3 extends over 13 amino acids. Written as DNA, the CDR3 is TGCAGTGCTAGAGATCTAGGGCAAAATTCCTACACCTTC. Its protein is CSARDLGQNSYTF.

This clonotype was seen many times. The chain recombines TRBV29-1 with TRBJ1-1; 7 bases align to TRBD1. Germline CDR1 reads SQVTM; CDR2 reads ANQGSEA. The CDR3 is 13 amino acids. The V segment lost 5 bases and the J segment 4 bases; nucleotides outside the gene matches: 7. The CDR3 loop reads CSVRDSWATEAFF. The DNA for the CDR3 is TGCAGCGTTCGGGACAGCTGGGCCACTGAAGCTTTCTTT.

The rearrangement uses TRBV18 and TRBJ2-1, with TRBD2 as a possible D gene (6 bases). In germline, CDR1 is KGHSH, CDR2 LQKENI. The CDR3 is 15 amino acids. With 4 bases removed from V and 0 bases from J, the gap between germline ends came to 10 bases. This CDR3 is CASSLGTRSYNEQFF. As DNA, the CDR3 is TGTGCCAGCTCACTCGGGACTCGCTCCTACAATGAGCAGTTCTTC.

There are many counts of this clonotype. Here the CDR3 DNA reads TGCAGTGCCCGCCTTATTTTAGATGACGAGCAGTACTTC. This encodes CSARLILDDEQYF. The chain carries TRBV20-1 and TRBJ2-7; D call uncertain. Germline CDR1 DFQATT, CDR2 SNEGSKA (reference sequence). The CDR3 extends over 13 amino acids. Trimming removed 6 bases from V and 5 bases from J, with 17 bases in between.

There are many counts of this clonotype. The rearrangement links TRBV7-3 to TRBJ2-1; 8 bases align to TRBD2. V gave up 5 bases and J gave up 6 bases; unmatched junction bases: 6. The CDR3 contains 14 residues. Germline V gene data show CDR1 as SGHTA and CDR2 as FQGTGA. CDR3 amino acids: CASSPQGLGNEQFF. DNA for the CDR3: TGTGCCAGCAGCCCCCAGGGACTAGGCAATGAGCAGTTCTTC.

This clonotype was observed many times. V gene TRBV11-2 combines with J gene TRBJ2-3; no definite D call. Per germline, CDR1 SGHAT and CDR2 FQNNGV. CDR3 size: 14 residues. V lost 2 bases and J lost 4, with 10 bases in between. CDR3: CASSLTALSDTQYF. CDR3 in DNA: TGTGCCAGCAGCTTAACCGCTTTGTCAGATACGCAGTATTTT.

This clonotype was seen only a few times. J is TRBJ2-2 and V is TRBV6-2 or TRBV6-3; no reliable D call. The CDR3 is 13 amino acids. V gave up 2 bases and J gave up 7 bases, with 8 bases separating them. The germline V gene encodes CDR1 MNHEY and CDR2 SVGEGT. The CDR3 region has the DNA TGTGCCAGCAGTTACGCGGCTCTCGGGGAGCTGTTTTTT. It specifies CASSYAALGELFF.

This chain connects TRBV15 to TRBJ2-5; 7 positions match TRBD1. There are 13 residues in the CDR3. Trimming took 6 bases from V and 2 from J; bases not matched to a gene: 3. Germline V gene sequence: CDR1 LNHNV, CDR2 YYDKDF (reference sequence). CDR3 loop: CATRSTGQETQYF. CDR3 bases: TGTGCCACCAGATCGACAGGGCAAGAGACCCAGTACTTC. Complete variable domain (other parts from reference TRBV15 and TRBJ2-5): DAMVIQNPRYQVTQFGKPVTLSCSQTLNHNVMYWYQQKSSQAPKLLFHYYDKDFNNEADTPDNFQSRRPNTSFCFLDIRSPGLGDTAMYLCATRSTGQETQYFGPGTRLLVL.

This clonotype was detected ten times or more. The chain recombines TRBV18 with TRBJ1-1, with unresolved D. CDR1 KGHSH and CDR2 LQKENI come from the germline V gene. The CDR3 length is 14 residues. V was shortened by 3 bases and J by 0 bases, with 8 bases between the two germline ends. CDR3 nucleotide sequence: TGTGCCAGCTCACCCCAGTCGATGAACACTGAAGCTTTCTTT. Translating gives CASSPQSMNTEAFF.

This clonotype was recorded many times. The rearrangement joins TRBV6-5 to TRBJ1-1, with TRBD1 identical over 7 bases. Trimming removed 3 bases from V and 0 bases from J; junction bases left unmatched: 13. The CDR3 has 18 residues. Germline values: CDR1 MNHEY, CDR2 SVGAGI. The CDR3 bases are TGTGCCAGCAGTTATGATTCCCTCCTACAGGGGCTGAACACTGAAGCTTTCTTT. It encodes CASSYDSLLQGLNTEAFF.

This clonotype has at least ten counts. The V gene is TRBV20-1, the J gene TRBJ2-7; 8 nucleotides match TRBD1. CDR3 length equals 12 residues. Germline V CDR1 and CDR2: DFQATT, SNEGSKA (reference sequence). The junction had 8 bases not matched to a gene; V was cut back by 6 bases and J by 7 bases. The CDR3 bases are TGCAGTGCGGGGGGACAGGTACTAGAGCAGTACTTC. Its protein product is CSAGGQVLEQYF.

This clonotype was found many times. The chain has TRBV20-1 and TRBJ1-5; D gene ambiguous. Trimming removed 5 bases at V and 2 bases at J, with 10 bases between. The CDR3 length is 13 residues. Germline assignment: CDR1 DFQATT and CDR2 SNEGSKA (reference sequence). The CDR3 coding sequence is TGCAGTGCTGCCCGCGGGGGCAATCAGCCCCAGCATTTT. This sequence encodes CSAARGGNQPQHF.

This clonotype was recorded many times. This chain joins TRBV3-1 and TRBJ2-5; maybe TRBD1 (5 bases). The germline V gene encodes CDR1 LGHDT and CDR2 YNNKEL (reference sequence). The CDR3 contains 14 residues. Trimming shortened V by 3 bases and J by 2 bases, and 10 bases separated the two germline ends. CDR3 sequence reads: CASSHPQGQETQYF. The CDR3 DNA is TGTGCCAGCAGCCACCCTCAGGGACAAGAGACCCAGTACTTC.